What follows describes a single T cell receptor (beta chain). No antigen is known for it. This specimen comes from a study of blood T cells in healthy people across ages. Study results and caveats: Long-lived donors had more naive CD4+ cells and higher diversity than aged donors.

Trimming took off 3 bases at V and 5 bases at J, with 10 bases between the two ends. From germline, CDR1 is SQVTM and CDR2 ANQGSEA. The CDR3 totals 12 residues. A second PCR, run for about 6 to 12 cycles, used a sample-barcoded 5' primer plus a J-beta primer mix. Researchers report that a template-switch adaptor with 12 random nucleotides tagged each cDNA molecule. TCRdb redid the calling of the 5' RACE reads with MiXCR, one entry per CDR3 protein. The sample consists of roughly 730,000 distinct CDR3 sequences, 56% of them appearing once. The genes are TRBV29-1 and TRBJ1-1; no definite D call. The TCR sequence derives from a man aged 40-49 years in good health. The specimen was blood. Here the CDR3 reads CSVDGSRTEAFF. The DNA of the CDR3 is TGCAGCGTTGACGGGTCGAGGACTGAAGCTTTCTTT.